This T cell receptor beta chain was captured in a study of T cells after yellow fever vaccination. Study context: Where fractions had low cell numbers, libraries were prepared from them with the SMART-Seq v4 Ultra Low Input RNA kit.

Study-wide results and caveats: Only a small proportion of the clonotypes turned up in both the CD4 and the CD8 compartments, likely arising from convergent recombination. Subsequent booster samples again held most clones from primary vaccination (96% CD4, roughly 91% CD8).

This clonotype was recorded many times. Its antigen is as yet unknown. TCRdb reprocessed the 5' RACE reads with MiXCR, giving one entry per CDR3 protein. The sample contains 200,000 to 300,000 distinct CDR3 sequences, approximately 3.8% of which appear only once. V shed 4 bases and J shed 0 bases, with 20 bases lying between them. The CDR3 extends over 18 amino acids. Sequencing was performed on PBMCs, taken 15 days after the yellow fever booster vaccination. The genes are TRBV12-3 or TRBV12-4 and TRBJ2-3; tentatively, D is TRBD2 (6 bases). This TCR came from a young man who received the YFV17D yellow fever vaccine. The CDR3 sequence: CASSSAGTLTSSTDTQYF. The DNA for the CDR3 is TGTGCCAGCAGTTCCGCCGGGACTTTAACGTCTAGCACAGATACGCAGTATTTT.